This T cell receptor beta chain was sequenced for a study of T cells of healthy individuals (dated by TCRdb to 2017 to 2018). A word on this clonotype: The antigen this receptor binds is unknown. No much larger clone exists at a distance of one base, and base qualities are not known.

The CDR3 spans 18 residues, from the cysteine through the phenylalanine. The retained sequence is limited to the CDR3, 54 bases, with the frame set at the first base. Based on the germline V gene, the CDR1 and CDR2 sequences are SGHVS and FQNEAQ. V and J lose 1 base and 5 bases, and a span of 22 bases separates them. Library construction relied on 5' RACE. Sequencing took place on an Illumina MiSeq. Through fastp at Q25 and MiXCR, TCRdb rebuilt clones from the public reads, retaining in-frame beta chains. Merged by CDR3 protein, the rows form single entries marked with the most common genes and DNA. The sample table contains tens of thousands of distinct CDR3 sequences; only one count was recorded for over 12% of them. The top ten clonotypes cover about 16% of the sample.

The chain was built from TRBV7-8 and TRBJ2-3; the D region is possibly TRBD1 or TRBD2, each matching across 6 bases. The sequence came from a human donor in good health. This receptor has the CDR3 CASSLGAGRGLRGDTQYF. The sequence in DNA is TGTGCCAGCAGCTTAGGGGCGGGACGGGGCCTCAGGGGAGATACGCAGTATTTT. Supplemented by the reference TRBV7-8 and TRBJ2-3 proteins around the CDR3, the complete variable domain is GAGVSQSPRYKVAKRGQDVALRCDPISGHVSLFWYQQALGQGPEFLTYFQNEAQLDKSGLPSDRFFAERPEGSVSTLKIQRTQQEDSAVYLCASSLGAGRGLRGDTQYFGPGTRLTVL.